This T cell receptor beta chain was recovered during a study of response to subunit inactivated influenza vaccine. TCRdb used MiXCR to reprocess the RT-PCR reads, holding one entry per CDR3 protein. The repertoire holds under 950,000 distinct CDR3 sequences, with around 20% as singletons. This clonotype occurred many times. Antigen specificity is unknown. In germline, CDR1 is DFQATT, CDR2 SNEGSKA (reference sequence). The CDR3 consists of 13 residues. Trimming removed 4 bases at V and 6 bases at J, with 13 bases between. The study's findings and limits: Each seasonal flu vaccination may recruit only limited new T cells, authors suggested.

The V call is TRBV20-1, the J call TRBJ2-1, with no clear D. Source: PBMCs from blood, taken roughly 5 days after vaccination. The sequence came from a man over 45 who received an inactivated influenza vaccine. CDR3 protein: CSAKQSGPNEQFF. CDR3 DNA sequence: TGCAGTGCTAAACAGTCTGGTCCCAATGAGCAGTTCTTC.